These T cell receptor beta chains were read from a single sample in a study of tumor-infiltrating lymphocytes in localized non-small cell lung cancer. Generated by immunoSEQ multiplex PCR, the TCRdb table keeps only in-frame clones and is missing some. Here the sample spans over 5,500 clones, around 66% being singletons. Specimen: lung tumor tissue. These receptors came from a human donor with non-small cell lung cancer. CDR3s include the opening cysteine and the closing phenylalanine or tryptophan. The D gene is left open where the match is weak. The size field is filled for only some rows; it gives once, few, many or a size class.

D	size	V	length	J	DNA	CDR3
NA	NA	TRBV28	16	TRBJ2-1	TGTGCCAGCAGTTCCAGGCCCGGGACCAAGAGAAATGAGCAGTTCTTC	CASSSRPGTKRNEQFF
TRBD1	NA	TRBV7-8	15	TRBJ2-7	TGTGCCAGCAGCCCGGGACAGGGGAATAACTACGAGCAGTACTTC	CASSPGQGNNYEQYF
NA	few	TRBV5-6	14	TRBJ2-3	TGTGCCAGCCGCAAGACAGATGTCACAGATACGCAGTATTTT	CASRKTDVTDTQYF
TRBD1	few	TRBV5-4	15	TRBJ1-1	TGTGCCAGCAGCCCGGGGGACAGAGTCAGCCCTGAAGCTTTCTTT	CASSPGDRVSPEAFF
NA	NA	TRBV11-2	15	TRBJ2-2	TGTGCCAGCAGCTTAGGGGTAGCGAACACCGGGGAGCTGTTTTTT	CASSLGVANTGELFF
NA	NA	TRBV6-6	11	TRBJ1-2	TGTGCCAGCAGGGCGGACTATGGCTACACCTTC	CASRADYGYTF
TRBD2	NA	TRBV5-5	15	TRBJ2-3	TGTGCCAGCAGCTTGGGTAGCGGGTACACAGATACGCAGTATTTT	CASSLGSGYTDTQYF
NA	NA	TRBV19	15	TRBJ1-4	TGTGCCAGTAGACAAGGGGAGACGGCTGGTGAAAAACTGTTTTTT	CASRQGETAGEKLFF
NA	few	TRBV12-5	13	TRBJ1-2	TGTGCTAGTGGCCCCCCGGAAACCTATGGCTACACCTTC	CASGPPETYGYTF
TRBD2	NA	TRBV28	16	TRBJ2-7	TGTGCCAGCAGAAAGGGGCTAGCGGGAGCGAACTACGAGCAGTACTTC	CASRKGLAGANYEQYF
TRBD1	few	TRBV5-8	16	TRBJ2-1	TGTGCCAGCAGCACTTCCGACAGGGTACGGGGCCAAAAGCAGTTCTTC	CASSTSDRVRGQKQFF
NA	few	TRBV19	17	TRBJ1-5	TGTGCCAGTAGTCTCCCCAGTTGGGGTTATAGCAATCAGCCCCAGCATTTT	CASSLPSWGYSNQPQHF
NA	NA	TRBV6-1	13	TRBJ2-2	TGTGCCAGCAGTCGGGCGAACACCGGGGAGCTGTTTTTT	CASSRANTGELFF
NA	few	TRBV4-3	15	TRBJ1-2	TGCGCCAGCAGCCAAGATATCCAGGGGAACTATGGCTACACCTTC	CASSQDIQGNYGYTF
NA	few	TRBV10-1	18	TRBJ2-5	TGCGCCAGCGGTCTGCAGCGGTCCTCAGGGGGGGGCCAAGAGACCCAGTACTTC	CASGLQRSSGGGQETQYF